This T cell receptor beta chain came from a study of T cells in Graves' hyperthyroidism and ophthalmopathy (dated by TCRdb to between 2019 and 2020). Background for the entire study: Peripheral blood samples were taken at initial diagnosis, before any treatment was given. The roughly 100 discovery patients were divided at random into training and test sets in a 7:3 ratio. Prospective prediction of ophthalmopathy was tested in an independent validation cohort of about 19 hyperthyroidism patients and 17 patients who later progressed to ophthalmopathy. The paper describes TCR Vbeta CDR3 sequencing of 140 or so peripheral blood samples, made up of roughly 45 ophthalmopathy patients, 70 to 75 hyperthyroidism patients and 17 progressor patients. Thyroid tissue and blood T-cell repertoires from about six Graves' hyperthyroidism patients were also compared in the study. TCR V-J signatures able to tell the groups apart were searched for in a discovery cohort of approximately 95 patients, of whom over 40 had Graves' ophthalmopathy and around 57 had stable Graves' hyperthyroidism. After sampling, hyperthyroidism patients received methimazole starting at 30 mg daily, and ophthalmopathy patients received high-dose intravenous methylprednisolone. Overall study outcomes, separate from this receptor: Sample size was not statistically predetermined, and investigators were not blinded to group allocation. Most expanded thyroid clonotypes (frequency above 0.001) were also found in blood, which suggests that blood repertoires may mirror thyroid immune responses. In validation, the model predicted progression to ophthalmopathy a median of about 6.8 months before onset, with 70% to 71% sensitivity and 72.22% specificity. A model built on a 13 V-J signature distinguished ophthalmopathy from stable hyperthyroidism, reaching about 88% sensitivity and about 81% specificity in cross-validation and 80%/75% in testing.

This clonotype was observed a handful of times. Its antigen has not been determined. There are no base qualities to consult, and no much larger clone falls within one base. The TCR beta CDR3 regions were amplified from the RNA transcripts. A first-round RT-PCR of the TCR CDR3 used the HTBI primer set with the Qiagen OneStep RT-PCR kit. A second multiplex PCR round built the libraries, followed by size selection and purification. Paired-end sequencing of the libraries was performed with 100 bp reads on an Illumina HiSeq2000. As for how the authors treated the data: SOAPnuke was used to process the raw data, removing reads that contained adapters or uncalled bases, had a mean Phred below 15, or lacked an exact match to the constant primer or identifier. COPE v1.2.5 was used to merge high-quality paired reads, and clonotypes were defined as unique nucleotide sequences. MiTCR v1.1 was used to align clonotypes to the IMGT TRBV, TRBD and TRBJ reference segments. The analysis included only V-J combinations with a frequency above 0.0001, which together covered around 99% of the repertoires. The TCS score was defined as F50 (clonal expansion) divided by E x V (chaos), with BLOSUM62-based TCRdist calculated between CDR3 peptides within each V-J. Welch's t-statistics and random forest reduced roughly 530 V-J features to 13, which were used in a naive Bayes classifier (R e1071). TCRdb ran its own pipeline on the public reads, namely fastp trimming at Q25 and MiXCR clone calling, and kept in-frame beta chains. CDR3 protein sequences are deduplicated, and each keeps its most common genes and DNA. TCRdb's processing, not the authors', yielded these V and J calls. Here the sample has nearly 250,000 distinct CDR3 sequences; over 20% occur a single time. Clones ranked in the top ten supply approximately 35% of the sample.

In the ophthalmopathy patients, disease was moderately to severely active, with a Clinical Activity Score of 3 or more, a NOSPECS grade of 4 or more, and a duration of less than 3 months. Patients with uncontrolled infections, other autoimmune diseases, pregnancy or lactation were excluded. Diagnoses were established on the basis of clinical symptoms, serum thyroxine and TRAb, thyroid ultrasound, and orbital computed tomography. Ficoll-Paque density gradient centrifugation was used to isolate PBMCs from approximately 10 ml of fresh peripheral blood. Total RNA was extracted using Trizol reagent, and RNA quality was assessed on an Agilent 2100 Bioanalyzer. The receptor comes from a woman aged 40 to 55 with Graves' ophthalmopathy. Sequenced material: blood.

The CDR3 region: CASSFRAAYEQYF. The nucleotide sequence is TGTGCCAGCAGTTTCCGGGCAGCCTACGAGCAGTACTTC. The V gene is TRBV28 and the J gene is TRBJ2-7, with the D gene call left open. From the cysteine through the phenylalanine, the CDR3 covers 13 amino acids. Of the read, only the CDR3 DNA is kept; its 39 bases are in frame from base 1. The germline V gene provides CDR1 MDHEN and CDR2 SYDVKM. V loses 3 bases of germline sequence and J loses 2 bases, and the interval between the two ends is 8 bases.